This TCR beta chain was captured by sequencing in a study of a mutant IDH1 vaccine in newly diagnosed glioma (TCRdb year 2021). For context, the study as a whole: Eight vaccinations were administered to patients in weeks 1, 3, 5, 7, 11, 15, 19 and 23, corresponding to visits V03 through V10. Vaccination began 4-6 weeks after radiotherapy alone, or alongside temozolomide cycles in the chemotherapy-containing groups. Of the approximately 34 treated patients, approximately 60% were male and roughly 38% were female, and a mean age of roughly 37 years was recorded. Prior to enrollment, standard therapy consisting of radiotherapy alone, temozolomide alone, or radiochemotherapy with temozolomide had been administered to patients, with the combination being received by most patients. Six visits were used for peripheral blood collection: V03 (baseline), V05, V07, V10, V12 and V13. For exploratory analyses, longitudinal TCRB deep sequencing was carried out in around 24 treated patients wherever samples were available.

The germline V gene (reference sequence) supplies CDR1 LNHDA and CDR2 SQIVND. V gives up 6 bases and J gives up 2 bases, and the segment between their germline ends measures 11 bases. CDR3 length: 14 amino acids, cysteine to phenylalanine. Left in the record is the CDR3 DNA by itself, 42 bases read in frame from the first base. In the paper's terms, the time point label means: week 5, during vaccination. Each vaccine dose was 300 ug of a 20-mer mutant IDH1 peptide in Montanide, given subcutaneously with topical imiquimod. Newly diagnosed WHO grade 3 or 4 IDH1-mutant astrocytomas showing loss of nuclear ATRX were present in the donors. The samples were drawn from NOA16, a multicentre, single-arm, open-label phase I trial in Germany that tested a mutant IDH1 peptide vaccine in humans for the first time. Genomic DNA for TCRB sequencing was isolated from EDTA blood with the DNeasy Blood and Tissue Kit.

Libraries came from the immunoSEQ multiplex PCR assay. Following the manufacturer's protocol, the hsTCRB Kit was used to amplify rearranged TCR beta chain sequences. An Illumina MiSeq was used to sequence the TCRB libraries. Processing in the source paper ran as follows. The kit vendor's proprietary platform handled demultiplexing, trimming and gene mapping. The table comes from immuneACCESS by way of TCRdb, which keeps in-frame sequences with V and J called. Part of the clones is missing from these tables; in studies checked, under half for an unresolved V gene and the rest for unknown reasons. V and J calls and clone size follow that table, whereas D and trimming were derived from the DNA. Here the sample has about 40,000 clones; approximately 93% occur a single time. 2% to 3% of the sample is in the top ten clones. Paper-wide results and their limitations: Selection of PBMC samples for TCRB deep sequencing was based on availability. No apparent relationship was observed between pseudoprogression and alterations in the top peripheral T cell clonotypes detected by TCRB sequencing. According to the authors, sample limitations meant that analyses of patient blood samples could not be reproduced. Immune responses induced by the vaccine were seen in roughly 95% of patients across multiple MHC alleles.

For this clone: No antigen is known for it. Per-nucleotide qualities are absent, and no much larger clonotype sits a single base away.

This material consisted of PBMCs, taken from a glioma patient whose treatment included an IDH1 peptide vaccine. The rearrangement combines TRBV19 with TRBJ1-5, with TRBD1 perhaps the D gene, on 6 matching bases. The sequence derives from a middle-aged man with glioma. The CDR3 sequence is CASRDRQGNQPQHF. The bases are TGTGCCAGTAGGGATAGACAGGGCAATCAGCCCCAGCATTTT.